The entry below gives a single T cell receptor (beta chain) sequence along with its context. The authors' processing: Estimated nucleated cell counts came from reference gene primer amplification. Produced via immunoSEQ multiplex PCR; TCRdb's table is partial and in-frame only. V and J calls and clone size come straight from that table; D and trimming were deduced from the DNA. The profile shows 160,000 or so clones, more than 75% of them singletons. Germline loops: CDR1 KGHDR, CDR2 SFDVKD. The CDR3 is 17 amino acids. The junction had 10 bases not matched to a gene; V was cut back by 8 bases and J by 2 bases. This entry is derived from a study of blood T cell repertoires in COVID-19. Looking at the study overall: Specimens from acute and convalescent COVID-19 originated in the United States, Italy and Spain. PBMCs, B-cell-depleted T cells, or T cells provided the cDNA or gDNA that made up the material.

The chain is built from TRBV24-1 and TRBJ2-2, with TRBD2 matching 10 bases. The sequenced material came from peripheral blood. The clonotype was recovered from a woman aged 45 to 65 with COVID-19, enrolled during active disease. CDR3 protein: CATTGSSGGLNTGELFF. The DNA of the CDR3 is TGTGCCACCACGGGGTCTAGCGGGGGATTAAACACCGGGGAGCTGTTTTTT.